This T cell receptor (beta chain) came from a study of blood T cell repertoires in COVID-19. Turning to the study itself: The analysed material was cDNA or gDNA that came from T cells, B-cell-depleted T cells, or PBMCs.

Original data processing: Using reference gene primer amplification, nucleated cell counts were estimated. Data came from immunoSEQ multiplex PCR; TCRdb stores just in-frame clones and leaves some out. V and J calls and clone size are those listed in that table; D and trimming were worked out from the DNA. The repertoire holds about 500,000 clones, with 75% to 90% as singletons. Germline assignment: CDR1 LGHDT and CDR2 YNNKEL (reference sequence). Trimming pared 2 bases from V and 7 bases from J, leaving 17 bases between. The CDR3 totals 15 residues. This clonotype was obtained from a man between 18 and 35 years old with COVID-19, enrolled during active disease. Sequenced: peripheral blood. The gene calls are TRBV3-1 (or the pseudogene TRBV3-2) and TRBJ1-2; D possibly corresponds to TRBD1 (5 bases). The CDR3 is CASSQTGGGISGYTF. The CDR3 coding sequence is TGTGCCAGCAGCCAAACGGGTGGGGGGATTTCTGGCTACACCTTC.